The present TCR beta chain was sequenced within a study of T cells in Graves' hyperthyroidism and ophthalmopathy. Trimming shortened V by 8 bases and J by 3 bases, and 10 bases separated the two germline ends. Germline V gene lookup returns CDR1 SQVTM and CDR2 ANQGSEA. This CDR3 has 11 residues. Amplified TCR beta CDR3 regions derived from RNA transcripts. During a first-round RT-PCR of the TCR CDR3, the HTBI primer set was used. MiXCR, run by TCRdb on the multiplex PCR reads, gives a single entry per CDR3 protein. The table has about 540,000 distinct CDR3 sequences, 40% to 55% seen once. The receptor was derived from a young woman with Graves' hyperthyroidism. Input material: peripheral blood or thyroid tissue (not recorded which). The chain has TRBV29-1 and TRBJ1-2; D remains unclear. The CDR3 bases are TGCAGCAGTTTGAGACACTATGGCTACACCTTC. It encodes CSSLRHYGYTF.